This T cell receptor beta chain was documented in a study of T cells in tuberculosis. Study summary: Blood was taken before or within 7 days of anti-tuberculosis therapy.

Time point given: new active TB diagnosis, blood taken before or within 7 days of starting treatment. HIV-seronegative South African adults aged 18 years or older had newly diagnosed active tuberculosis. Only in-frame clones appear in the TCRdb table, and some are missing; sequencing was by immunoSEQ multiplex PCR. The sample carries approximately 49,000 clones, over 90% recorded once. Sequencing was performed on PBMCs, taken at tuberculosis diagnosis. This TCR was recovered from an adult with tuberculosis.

In nucleotides, the CDR3 is TGTGCCAGCAGTGTCGGGGGAGGAGATGAGCAGTTCTTC. It translates to CASSVGGGDEQFF. The rearrangement links TRBV28 to TRBJ2-1; the D gene is possibly TRBD2 (6 bases). The CDR3 spans 13 residues. The V end was cut by 5 bases, the J end by 8 bases, with 13 bases between. Germline CDR1 is MDHEN and CDR2 is SYDVKM.